This record concerns one TCR beta chain sequence. This entry belongs to a study of blood T cell repertoires in COVID-19. Study at large: The cDNA or gDNA used as material had been derived from T cells, B-cell-depleted T cells, or PBMCs.

How the authors handled the data: Estimates of nucleated cell counts were drawn from the amplification of reference gene primers. Profiled with immunoSEQ multiplex PCR; TCRdb holds only in-frame clones, not every one. D and trimming come from the DNA, and the V and J calls and clone size come from that table. The table lists some 490,000 clones, 70% to 90% of them singletons. This CDR3 region has 16 residues. Trimming removed 1 base from V and 4 bases from J, with 15 bases in between. Germline V CDR1 and CDR2: LNHDA, SQIVND (reference sequence). Material: peripheral blood. The sequence came from a human donor in a cohort sampled during active COVID-19. The chain is built from TRBV19 and TRBJ2-3, with a weak D call TRBD2 (7 bases). The CDR3 here is CASSIGKGDYADTQYF. CDR3 nucleotides: TGTGCCAGTAGTATAGGAAAGGGGGACTACGCAGATACGCAGTATTTT.